The clone carrying this T cell receptor beta chain was counted once. Its specificity is not known. Trimming stripped 5 bases from V and 5 bases from J, with 12 bases between. There are 13 residues in the CDR3. Germline V lookup: CDR1 MNHEY, CDR2 SMNVEV (reference sequence). Time point noted: newly diagnosed GD, antithyroid drugs for less than 3 months. PBMC RNA was the source of the TCR library. The data were taken from a study of regulatory T cells in long-lasting Graves disease. Study-wide findings and caveats: Lower TCR diversity characterized persistent Graves' patients relative to newly diagnosed patients.

Investigators prepared the TCR beta libraries by applying iRepertoire HTBI primers and Arm-PCR of CDR3 regions. TCRdb fed the multiplex PCR reads into MiXCR, producing one record per CDR3 protein. The sample has hundreds of thousands of distinct CDR3 sequences, 16% seen once. A further study also used this sample, focusing on T cells in Graves' hyperthyroidism and ophthalmopathy. That investigation notes: Patients aged 18 to 65 had newly diagnosed hyperthyroidism of under 2 months' duration.

J is TRBJ2-5 and V is TRBV27; D is undetermined. Here the sequenced sample was peripheral blood mononuclear cells (PBMCs), taken at new diagnosis, from a patient treated with antithyroid drugs. The source of this sequence is a woman aged 30 to 39 with Graves disease. CDR3 loop: CASSPGIRETQYF. The CDR3 nucleotides read TGTGCCAGCAGTCCGGGCATTAGGGAGACCCAGTACTTC.